One and the same sample provided the 27 T cell receptor beta chains below, sequenced in a study of shared T cell receptors in the human thymus. The table came from immunoSEQ multiplex PCR; TCRdb's copy has only in-frame clones and leaves some out. The sample carries hundreds of thousands of clones, approximately 87% recorded once. These records were also assigned to another study, of human thymus T cells.

The specimen sequenced was thymocytes. Source of these receptors: a boy under two years old with a congenital heart defect.

The chain links TRBV6-6 to TRBJ2-7; D is possibly TRBD2 (5 bases). CDR1 MNHNY and CDR2 SVGAGI come from the germline V gene (reference sequence). This CDR3 has 16 amino acids. V was trimmed by 2 bases and J by 2 bases, leaving 16 bases between them. CDR3 region: CASSYGRETVAYEQYF. CDR3 nucleotides: TGTGCCAGCAGTTACGGTAGGGAGACGGTAGCCTACGAGCAGTACTTC.

This rearrangement joins TRBV5-1 to TRBJ2-1; possible D gene TRBD1, 5 bases. The CDR3 runs to 21 residues. Looked up from germline, CDR1 is SGHRS and CDR2 is YFSETQ. The germline V and J ends were trimmed by 4 bases and 4 bases, with 33 bases remaining between them. CDR3 sequence: CASSPHVLGTWGGARYNEQFF. CDR3 coding DNA: TGCGCCAGCAGCCCCCACGTACTGGGCACCTGGGGCGGAGCGCGTTACAATGAGCAGTTCTTC.

This sequence joins TRBV5-6 and TRBJ1-1, with unresolved D. The CDR3 consists of 16 residues. Germline CDR1 and CDR2: SGHDT and YYEEEE. The V end was cut by 1 base, the J end by 1 base, with 14 bases between. The CDR3 DNA follows: TGTGCCAGCAGCTTGAATTCGGCCCCGGGGAACACTGAAGCTTTCTTT. It codes for CASSLNSAPGNTEAFF.

This chain links TRBV27 with TRBJ1-1; TRBD1 agrees at 8 bases. V was clipped by 1 base and J by 4 bases; unmatched bases: 8. Germline V gene lookup returns CDR1 MNHEY and CDR2 SMNVEV (reference sequence). There are 16 residues in the CDR3. CDR3 nucleotide sequence: TGTGCCAGCAGTTTATATGGTATTACAGGGGGCACTGAAGCTTTCTTT. Protein product: CASSLYGITGGTEAFF.

The chain joins TRBV11-2 to TRBJ2-5; maybe TRBD2 (6 bases). Germline V gives CDR1 SGHAT, CDR2 FQNNGV. V gave up 4 bases and J gave up 0 bases, with 18 bases separating them. The CDR3 extends over 17 amino acids. The CDR3 DNA sequence: TGTGCCAGCAGCTCAATTAGTGGGGGGATATACCAAGAGACCCAGTACTTC. Translation: CASSSISGGIYQETQYF.

The J gene is TRBJ2-5, the V gene TRBV23-1, with 10 nucleotides matching TRBD1. TRBV23-1 has ORF status, its function being uncertain. This CDR3 contains 16 residues. The ends lost 5 bases at V and 4 bases at J; junction bases unmatched: 10. The CDR3 nucleotides read TGCGCCAGCAGTATACCGGGACAGGGGCCGGGAGAGACCCAGTACTTC. Residues: CASSIPGQGPGETQYF.

The V gene is TRBV29-1, the J gene TRBJ2-1; 10 bases line up with TRBD2. Germline CDR1 SQVTM, CDR2 ANQGSEA. The CDR3 is made up of 15 amino acids. The V segment lost 3 bases and the J segment 9 bases; nucleotides outside the gene matches: 11. The CDR3 sequence: CSVDRLAGVHPEQFF. CDR3 DNA sequence: TGCAGCGTTGACCGTCTAGCGGGAGTCCACCCTGAGCAGTTCTTC.

V and J are TRBV29-1 and TRBJ2-1, with D perhaps TRBD2 (6 bases). The CDR3 spans 8 residues. Between the trimmed V and J ends, which lost 7 bases and 13 bases, there was a span of 8 bases. Germline V gene data show CDR1 as SQVTM and CDR2 as ANQGSEA. Here the CDR3 DNA reads TGCAGCGGGGGACTTCAGTTCTTC. It codes for CSGGLQFF.

This clone showed up just a few times. This chain connects TRBV19 to TRBJ1-5; 7 bases line up with TRBD1. The junction had 6 bases not matched to a gene; V was cut back by 6 bases and J by 4 bases. This CDR3 comprises 14 residues. The germline gives CDR1 LNHDA, CDR2 SQIVND (reference sequence). The CDR3: CASSPGGLNQPQHF. CDR3 coding DNA: TGTGCCAGTAGCCCAGGGGGATTAAATCAGCCCCAGCATTTT.

The chain uses TRBV5-1 and TRBJ2-1; 12 bases are shared with TRBD1. The ends lost 2 bases at V and 6 bases at J; junction bases unmatched: 3. CDR3 length: 15 amino acids. CDR1 is SGHRS and CDR2 is YFSETQ in the germline V gene. The CDR3 region has the DNA TGCGCCAGCAGCTTCGGGACAGGGGGCGTCAATGAGCAGTTCTTC. Translated: CASSFGTGGVNEQFF.

The table lists this clone with a few counts. The genes are TRBV4-3 and TRBJ1-3, with D hard to call. The germline V and J ends were trimmed by 1 base and 2 bases, with 6 bases remaining between them. Germline V CDR1 and CDR2: LGHNA, YSLEER. The CDR3 sequence is 14 residues long. CDR3 loop: CASSQVRTGNTIYF. The CDR3 region has the DNA TGCGCCAGCAGCCAAGTGCGGACTGGAAACACCATATATTTT.

This sequence joins TRBV15 and TRBJ2-2, with D perhaps TRBD1 (5 bases). CDR1 is LNHNV and CDR2 is YYDKDF in the germline V gene (reference sequence). V shed 5 bases and J shed 5 bases, with 18 bases lying between them. This CDR3 spans 16 amino acids. The CDR3: CATSRDRQTMTGELFF. The CDR3 DNA sequence: TGTGCCACCAGCCGCGACAGACAGACAATGACCGGGGAGCTGTTTTTT.

The CDR3 region is CASSQRGGSAYGYTF. The DNA of the CDR3 is TGCGCCAGCAGCCAAAGAGGAGGGTCAGCCTATGGCTACACCTTC. This chain joins TRBV4-1 and TRBJ1-2; D not certain. CDR1 MGHRA and CDR2 YSYEKL come from the germline V gene. This CDR3 is built from 15 residues. V lost 2 bases, J lost 4 bases, and 14 bases lay in between.

The chain employs TRBV4-1 and TRBJ2-5, with TRBD2 as a possible D gene (5 bases). The V gene lost 2 bases and the J gene lost 3 bases, with 13 bases spanning the gap. Germline V gives CDR1 MGHRA, CDR2 YSYEKL. This CDR3 comprises 15 residues. CDR3 protein: CASSQRREREETQYF. As DNA, the CDR3 is TGCGCCAGCAGCCAACGAAGGGAGAGAGAAGAGACCCAGTACTTC.

The DNA for the CDR3 is TGTGCCTGGAGTAGGAGGATCAGGAGCACTGAAGCTTTCTTT. Its protein product is CAWSRRIRSTEAFF. This chain links TRBV30 with TRBJ1-1; no definite D call. Germline lookup yields CDR1 GTSNPN and CDR2 SVGIG (reference sequence). CDR3 size: 14 residues. Trimming removed 2 bases from V and 4 bases from J, with 14 bases in between.

This rearrangement joins TRBV11-2 to TRBJ2-1; possibly TRBD2 for D (5 bases). Looked up from germline, CDR1 is SGHAT and CDR2 is FQNNGV. This CDR3 is built from 17 residues. V was trimmed by 2 bases and J by 6 bases, leaving 20 bases between them. Written as DNA, the CDR3 is TGTGCCAGCAGCTTAAGGGAGAGGCAATCCTTAGTCAATGAGCAGTTCTTC. This encodes CASSLRERQSLVNEQFF.

The chain uses TRBV30 and TRBJ2-1; perhaps TRBD1 as D (5 bases). The CDR3 contains 13 residues. The germline V gene encodes CDR1 GTSNPN and CDR2 SVGIG (reference sequence). Trimming took 4 bases from V and 8 from J, leaving 15 bases between them. CDR3 sequence (DNA): TGTGCCTGGAACGTCAGGGTTCCGGATGAGCAGTTCTTC. Residues: CAWNVRVPDEQFF.

The chain is built from TRBV5-1 and TRBJ1-2; TRBD1 matches 7 bases. Germline V gene lookup returns CDR1 SGHRS and CDR2 YFSETQ. The J segment lost 5 bases and the V segment lost 4 bases, leaving 11 bases of the junction unmatched. This CDR3 has 15 amino acids. CDR3 sequence reads: CASSISAGGPYGYTF. Here the CDR3 DNA reads TGCGCCAGCAGCATAAGCGCAGGGGGGCCTTATGGCTACACCTTC.

V usage is TRBV19 and J usage is TRBJ1-3, with a tentative D call TRBD1 (6 bases). Germline values: CDR1 LNHDA, CDR2 SQIVND (reference sequence). V gave up 6 bases and J gave up 7 bases, with 16 bases separating them. The CDR3 sequence is 14 residues long. The DNA of the CDR3 is TGTGCCAGTAGGGACAGCAGCTACCAGAACACCATATATTTT. Translation: CASRDSSYQNTIYF.

The rearrangement uses TRBV12-5 and TRBJ2-3; 9 bases are shared with TRBD2. CDR1 and CDR2 (germline): LGHNT, FRNRAP. V was clipped by 4 bases and J by 2 bases; unmatched bases: 1. This CDR3 has 14 residues. DNA of the CDR3: TGTGCTAGTGGTTCTAGCGGGAACACAGATACGCAGTATTTT. Its translation is CASGSSGNTDTQYF.

J is TRBJ2-1 and V is TRBV9, with 9 bases that match TRBD1. The CDR3 has 16 amino acids. The germline V gene has CDR1 SGDLS and CDR2 YYNGEE. V was clipped by 0 bases and J by 3 bases; unmatched bases: 4. The CDR3 sequence: CASSVAGTGNYNEQFF. CDR3 nucleotide sequence: TGTGCCAGCAGCGTAGCTGGGACAGGGAACTACAATGAGCAGTTCTTC.

This chain connects TRBV4-3 to TRBJ2-1; TRBD2 agrees at 8 bases. The junction had 11 bases not matched to a gene; V was cut back by 1 base and J by 3 bases. The CDR3 consists of 18 residues. Germline values: CDR1 LGHNA, CDR2 YSLEER. The CDR3 nucleotides read TGCGCCAGCAGCCAAGGGGTTAGCGGGAAACATCACTACAATGAGCAGTTCTTC. Protein sequence: CASSQGVSGKHHYNEQFF.

The chain recombines TRBV6-5 with TRBJ2-1, with 10 bases lining up with TRBD2. The CDR3 is 15 residues long. Trimming cost V 0 bases and J 8 bases; bases outside gene matches: 4. Per the germline V gene, CDR1 is MNHEY and CDR2 is SVGAGI. Here the CDR3 DNA reads TGTGCCAGCAGTTACTCCTCTAGCGGGAGCCATGAGCAGTTCTTC. Translation gives CASSYSSSGSHEQFF.

The rearrangement uses TRBV7-2 and TRBJ2-5; 10 bases are a match to TRBD2. The germline gives CDR1 SGHTA, CDR2 FQGNSA. V was clipped by 2 bases and J by 5 bases; unmatched bases: 8. The CDR3 is 16 residues long. In nucleotides, the CDR3 is TGTGCCAGCAGCTTAAGTTCTAGCGGGAGCCCGGAGACCCAGTACTTC. This sequence encodes CASSLSSSGSPETQYF.

V and J are TRBV7-8 and TRBJ1-1; D remains unclear. Trimming shortened V by 4 bases and J by 2 bases, and 17 bases separated the two germline ends. In germline, CDR1 is SGHVS, CDR2 FQNEAQ. This CDR3 is 16 amino acids long. CDR3 residues: CASSSDWGGLNTEAFF. The CDR3 region has the DNA TGTGCCAGCAGCTCAGATTGGGGAGGGCTAAACACTGAAGCTTTCTTT. Complete variable domain (other parts from reference TRBV7-8 and TRBJ1-1): GAGVSQSPRYKVAKRGQDVALRCDPISGHVSLFWYQQALGQGPEFLTYFQNEAQLDKSGLPSDRFFAERPEGSVSTLKIQRTQQEDSAVYLCASSSDWGGLNTEAFFGQGTRLTVV.

This clone appeared a single time. The chain has TRBV11-2 and TRBJ2-5; D is ambiguous. Trimming cost V 3 bases and J 6 bases, with 5 bases left between them. The CDR3 has 11 residues. The germline V gene has CDR1 SGHAT and CDR2 FQNNGV. The CDR3 loop is CASSFSQTQYF. CDR3 DNA: TGTGCCAGCAGCTTCTCTCAGACCCAGTACTTC.

This chain connects TRBV5-7 to TRBJ2-3, with D possibly matching TRBD1 (5 bases). TRBV5-7 is sorted into the ORF group, with uncertain function. Trimming stripped 4 bases from V and 5 bases from J, with 20 bases between. The CDR3 runs to 16 residues. The CDR3 sequence is CASSLFCGALGDTQYF. In DNA form, the CDR3 reads TGTGCCAGCAGCCTCTTTTGTGGGGCTTTAGGAGATACGCAGTATTTT.